This TCR beta chain was found in a study of T cell responses to AZD1222 COVID-19 vaccine (dated by TCRdb to the early 2020s). In the study overall: A total of approximately 240 trial participants underwent TCR sequencing, of whom about 200 received two doses of AZD1222 and 26 received two doses of the MenACWY control vaccine. Enrollment into the trials was organized by age into subgroups of 18-55, 56-69 and 70-plus years, and those subgroups contained roughly 150, 30 and 60 TCR-sequenced participants, respectively.

The CDR3 regions of human TCRbeta chains were subjected to immunosequencing. The paper's data handling went like this. Repertoire TCRs were matched against a reference library of SARS-CoV-2-specific TCRs generated with the MIRA antigen-specificity platform. Breadth meant the fraction of unique TCRs that were SARS-CoV-2-associated, whereas depth meant the fraction of total T cells that were SARS-CoV-2-associated. Using the MIRA data, each spike-specific TCR was mapped to the spike region that the TCR reacts to and placed in a CD4 or CD8 class. Log10-transformed breadth and depth values were compared by one-way ANOVA with Sidak's multiple comparisons tests. This is the immuneACCESS table as TCRdb keeps it, with only in-frame sequences that have V and J called. A part of the clones is gone; compared with another copy, unresolved V genes explain less than half, and the rest is unexplained. The DNA gave D and trimming, while V, J and clone size come from that table. Recorded for this sample are about 93,000 clones; 85% to 90% of them occurred a single time. The ten largest clones add up to approximately 3% of the sample.

Broad study findings and their caveats: After two AZD1222 doses, both the breadth and the depth of spike-specific TCRs were significantly higher than at day 0 and than in MenACWY recipients. In the small 56-69-year group, the increase in depth fell short of significance, most likely because of low power. Conclusions about previously exposed vaccinees were limited because only 6 or 7 AZD1222 recipients were SARS-CoV-2 seropositive at baseline. The vaccine-associated CD4 TCRs covered the entire spike protein, and the dominant responses fell in regions 160-218 and 743-854. No day 14 peak-response samples were available, so repertoires were characterized only after the peak T cell response. Reportedly, almost half of the unique spike-specific TCRs recognized epitopes lying outside the regions that are mutated in the B.1.351 and B.1.1.7 variants. Participants were mostly white British and included more females than males, and it was suggested by the authors that clonal diversity may have been underestimated.

Comments on this clone: Its antigen is unknown. Base qualities are not at hand, and no much larger clone is one base apart.

The CDR3 runs 16 amino acids, cysteine and phenylalanine included. Just CDR3 DNA is preserved here, 48 bases in frame from base 1. Trimming accounts for 6 bases at V and 0 bases at J, while the number of junction bases matched to no gene is 7. From the germline V gene, CDR1 is KGHDR and CDR2 is SFDVKD. The time point label of this sample denotes: baseline before first vaccination. Reading the label with the study, this specimen's treatment or condition is: meningococcal conjugate vaccine given as trial control. Vaccinee samples were obtained from the UK trials COV001 and COV002, which included a single-blind randomized controlled phase 2/3 trial of AZD1222 (ChAdOx1 nCoV-19) in healthy adults. Trial participant PBMC samples were collected at day 0 and day 28 after the second dose for TCRbeta chain sequencing.

Material: peripheral blood, obtained on day 0 of MenACWY control vaccination. The source of this sequence is an adult in good health. The chain links TRBV24-1 with TRBJ2-3; the junction holds 8 bases that match TRBD1. The CDR3 corresponds to CATSKATGGSTDTQYF. The sequence in DNA is TGTGCCACCAGTAAGGCTACAGGGGGGAGCACAGATACGCAGTATTTT.